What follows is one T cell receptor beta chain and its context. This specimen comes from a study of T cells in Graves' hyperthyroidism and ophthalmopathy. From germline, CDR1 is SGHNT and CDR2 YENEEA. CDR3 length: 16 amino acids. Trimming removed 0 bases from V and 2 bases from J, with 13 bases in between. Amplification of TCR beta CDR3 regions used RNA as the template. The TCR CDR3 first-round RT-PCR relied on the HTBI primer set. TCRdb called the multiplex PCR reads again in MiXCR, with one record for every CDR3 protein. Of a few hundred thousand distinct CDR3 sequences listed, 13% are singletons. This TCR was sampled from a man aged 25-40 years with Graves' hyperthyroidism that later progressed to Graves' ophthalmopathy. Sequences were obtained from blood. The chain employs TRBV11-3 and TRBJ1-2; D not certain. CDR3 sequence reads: CASSLENGRRNYGYTF. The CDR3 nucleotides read TGTGCCAGCAGCTTAGAAAATGGCAGAAGAAACTATGGCTACACCTTC. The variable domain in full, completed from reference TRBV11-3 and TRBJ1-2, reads EAGVVQSPRYKIIEKKQPVAFWCNPISGHNTLYWYLQNLGQGPELLIRYENEEAVDDSQLPKDRFSAERLKGVDSTLKIQPAELGDSAVYLCASSLENGRRNYGYTFGSGTRLTVV.